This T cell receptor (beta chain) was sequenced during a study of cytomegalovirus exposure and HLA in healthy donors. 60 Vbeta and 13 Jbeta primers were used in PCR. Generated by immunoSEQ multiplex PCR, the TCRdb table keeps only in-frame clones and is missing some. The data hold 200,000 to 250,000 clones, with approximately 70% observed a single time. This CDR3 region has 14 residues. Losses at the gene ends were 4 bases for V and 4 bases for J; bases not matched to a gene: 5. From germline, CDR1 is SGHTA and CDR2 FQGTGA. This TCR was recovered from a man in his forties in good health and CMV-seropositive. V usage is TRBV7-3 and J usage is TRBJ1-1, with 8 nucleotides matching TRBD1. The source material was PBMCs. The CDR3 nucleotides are TGTGCCAGCAGCTGGACAGGGAAAGGCACTGAAGCTTTCTTT. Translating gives CASSWTGKGTEAFF.